This TCR beta chain was profiled in a study of blood T cell repertoires in COVID-19. Study at large: The United States, Italy and Spain supplied acute and convalescent COVID-19 samples. The analysed material was cDNA or gDNA that came from T cells, B-cell-depleted T cells, or PBMCs.

In germline, CDR1 is SGHTA, CDR2 FQGTGA. CDR3 length: 13 residues. Trimming shortened V by 4 bases and J by 1 base, and 7 bases separated the two germline ends. Per the study methods: Reference gene primer amplification gave nucleated cell count estimates. The table came from immunoSEQ multiplex PCR; TCRdb's copy has only in-frame clones and leaves some out. That table is the source of V, J and clone size, and D and trimming were worked out from the DNA. The sample gives 110,000 to 150,000 clones, 80% to 90% of which show up once; 1.5% to 2% is in the top ten. The specimen was peripheral blood. The V call is TRBV7-3, the J call TRBJ1-2; perhaps TRBD1 as D (5 bases). The sequence came from a woman aged 45-59 years with acute or convalescent COVID-19. The CDR3 loop is CASSYDSNYGYTF. The CDR3 coding sequence is TGTGCCAGCAGCTATGACAGTAACTATGGCTACACCTTC.